The 26 T cell receptor beta chains below come from one sample, sequenced in a study of T-cell memory formation after mild COVID-19. A single record per CDR3 protein comes from TCRdb applying MiXCR to the 5' RACE reads. The table shows about 320,000 distinct CDR3 sequences, with 14% occurring only once. Source material: PBMCs or a T cell subset sorted from them (not recorded which). Receptor source: a man aged 18 to 30 who had mild COVID-19 (a few samples of this study predate the infection). Cell type and time point are not known.

This chain uses TRBV29-1 with TRBJ2-7; D remains unclear. Germline V gene sequence: CDR1 SQVTM, CDR2 ANQGSEA. The CDR3 length is 10 residues. V gave up 4 bases and J gave up 12 bases, with 13 bases separating them. The CDR3 is CSVGEFRRYF. CDR3 in DNA: TGCAGCGTTGGCGAATTCCGCAGGTACTTC.

This clonotype has a handful of counts. The V call is TRBV2, the J call TRBJ2-2, with 8 bases that match TRBD1. V was pared by 8 bases and J by 1 base, with 3 bases of the junction left unmatched. This CDR3 has 14 residues. Germline V CDR1 and CDR2: SNHLY, FYNNEI. This CDR3 reads CASSGGWNTGELFF. The CDR3 DNA reads TGTGCCAGCTCAGGGGGCTGGAACACCGGGGAGCTGTTTTTT.

This clonotype appeared a few times. The chain's CDR3 is CATSRGPRWGLSNEQFF. The CDR3 DNA reads as TGTGCCACCAGCCGGGGCCCCCGGTGGGGCCTGAGCAATGAGCAGTTCTTC. The chain recombines TRBV24-1 with TRBJ2-1, with D perhaps TRBD1 or TRBD2 (5 bases each). Germline-derived CDR1 and CDR2 are KGHDR and SFDVKD. V dropped 7 bases and J dropped 6 bases, with 24 bases sitting between them. CDR3 size: 17 residues.

The J gene is TRBJ1-4, the V gene TRBV12-3 or TRBV12-4; tentative D call: TRBD1 (5 bases). CDR3 length: 14 residues. The V end lost 5 bases, the J end lost 6 bases, and 13 bases lay between the germline ends. The CDR3 is CASSLQGLYEKLFF. Here the CDR3 DNA reads TGTGCCAGCAGTCTTCAGGGTCTATATGAAAAACTGTTTTTT.

This clonotype was recorded at least ten times. The V gene is TRBV4-1, the J gene TRBJ1-4; no definite D call. Trimming removed 0 bases from V and 3 bases from J, with 11 bases in between. This CDR3 spans 16 amino acids. CDR1 is MGHRA and CDR2 is YSYEKL in the germline V gene. The CDR3 bases are TGCGCCAGCAGCCAAGATCGAAGAGTGTCTAATGAAAAACTGTTTTTT. This encodes CASSQDRRVSNEKLFF.

This clonotype was picked up a small number of times. The chain uses TRBV2 and TRBJ2-3; the match to TRBD2 covers 8 bases. Germline V gene lookup returns CDR1 SNHLY and CDR2 FYNNEI. Losses at the gene ends were 4 bases for V and 4 bases for J; bases not matched to a gene: 10. The CDR3 contains 16 residues. This CDR3 reads CASSGTRGGVADTQYF. The CDR3 bases are TGTGCCAGCAGTGGGACCCGGGGGGGGGTCGCAGATACGCAGTATTTT.

There are a few counts of this clonotype. This CDR3 reads CASSYWTNGDTQYF. In DNA form, the CDR3 reads TGTGCCAGCAGTTACTGGACTAACGGAGATACGCAGTATTTT. The chain is built from TRBV6-5 and TRBJ2-3, with D maybe TRBD2 (6 bases). CDR3 length equals 14 residues. Between the trimmed V and J ends, which lost 1 base and 5 bases, there was a span of 10 bases. In germline, CDR1 is MNHEY, CDR2 SVGAGI.

This clonotype appeared a few times. The V call is TRBV11-2, the J call TRBJ2-7, with TRBD1 as a possible D gene (6 bases). V lost 2 bases and J lost 5, with 16 bases in between. The CDR3 contains 15 residues. Germline-derived CDR1 and CDR2 are SGHAT and FQNNGV. The CDR3 nucleotides read TGTGCCAGCAGCTTACGAAGGGGGAATAGTCACGAGCAGTACTTC. As protein: CASSLRRGNSHEQYF. The complete variable domain, with remaining parts taken from reference TRBV11-2 and TRBJ2-7, reads EAGVAQSPRYKIIEKRQSVAFWCNPISGHATLYWYQQILGQGPKLLIQFQNNGVVDDSQLPKDRFSAERLKGVDSTLKIQPAKLEDSAVYLCASSLRRGNSHEQYFGPGTRLTVT.

There are a few counts of this clonotype. The chain joins TRBV4-1 to TRBJ2-5, with D perhaps TRBD1 (6 bases). Germline-derived CDR1 and CDR2 are MGHRA and YSYEKL. The CDR3 is 16 residues long. Trimming shortened V by 1 base and J by 2 bases, and 14 bases separated the two germline ends. The CDR3 nucleotides read TGCGCCAGCAGCCAAGTAACGAGGACAGTTCAAGAGACCCAGTACTTC. It translates to CASSQVTRTVQETQYF.

This clonotype was observed a few times. The chain couples TRBV9 to TRBJ1-2, with 9 bases lining up with TRBD1. Germline V lookup: CDR1 SGDLS, CDR2 YYNGEE. V gave up 0 bases and J gave up 2 bases; unmatched junction bases: 8. This CDR3 spans 17 amino acids. For the CDR3, the DNA is TGTGCCAGCAGCGTAGCTCGGGACAGGGAGGAGAACTATGGCTACACCTTC. Protein sequence: CASSVARDREENYGYTF.

The genes are TRBV29-1 and TRBJ2-3; possible D gene TRBD2, 6 bases. Germline CDR1 SQVTM, CDR2 ANQGSEA. The CDR3 sequence is 14 residues long. Trimming pared 2 bases from V and 7 bases from J, leaving 16 bases between. CDR3 bases: TGCAGCGTTGAACGTCGCGGGGAAGCGCATACGCAGTATTTT. This sequence encodes CSVERRGEAHTQYF.

The chain employs TRBV14 and TRBJ2-2; 7 bases map to TRBD1. Germline-derived CDR1 and CDR2 are SGHDN and FVKESK. The CDR3 is 17 residues long. V lost 1 base, J lost 4 bases, and 9 bases stayed unmatched. CDR3 nucleotide sequence: TGTGCCAGCAGCCAAGTCCTAACAGGGGCTTTCACCGGGGAGCTGTTTTTT. It encodes CASSQVLTGAFTGELFF.

The V and J genes are TRBV10-3 and TRBJ2-7, with D uncertain. Germline V CDR1 and CDR2: ENHRY, SYGVKD. The CDR3 consists of 13 residues. V was pared by 2 bases and J by 3 bases, with 8 bases between. The CDR3 DNA reads TGTGCCATCAGTGAGGGACCGGGCTACGAGCAGTACTTC. Translation gives CAISEGPGYEQYF.

This clonotype appeared many times. The chain joins TRBV7-2 to TRBJ2-7; 7 nucleotides agree with TRBD2. The CDR3 contains 14 residues. Germline CDR1 reads SGHTA; CDR2 reads FQGNSA. The junction had 5 bases not matched to a gene; V was cut back by 4 bases and J by 2 bases. The CDR3 region is CASSYQTSTYEQYV. The CDR3 DNA is TGTGCCAGCAGCTACCAGACTAGCACCTACGAGCAGTACGTC.

V and J are TRBV4-3 and TRBJ2-2; D uncertain. V dropped 4 bases and J dropped 4 bases, with 13 bases sitting between them. The germline gives CDR1 LGHNA, CDR2 YSLEER. The CDR3 runs 15 residues. The CDR3 DNA is TGCGCCAGCAGCCCTAAACCGGTCCTCACCGGGGAGCTGTTTTTT. This translates into CASSPKPVLTGELFF.

The rearrangement uses TRBV9 and TRBJ2-5, with D perhaps being TRBD1 or TRBD2 (6 bases each). CDR1 is SGDLS, CDR2 YYNGEE, per germline. The CDR3 loop spans 15 amino acids. Trimming removed 0 bases from V and 4 bases from J, with 13 bases in between. CDR3 bases: TGTGCCAGCAGCGTAGCTATGGGGGGCGCAGAGACCCAGTACTTC. Residues: CASSVAMGGAETQYF.

The chain has TRBV5-1 and TRBJ1-4, with a possible D match to TRBD1 (5 bases). This CDR3 has 15 amino acids. V was trimmed by 3 bases and J by 8 bases, leaving 17 bases between them. CDR1 is SGHRS and CDR2 is YFSETQ in the germline V gene. CDR3 protein: CASSSGRGIGEKLFF. The CDR3 DNA sequence: TGCGCCAGCAGCTCAGGGCGGGGAATAGGGGAAAAACTGTTTTTT.

This clonotype was recorded a few times. The chain has TRBV11-2 and TRBJ2-2, with TRBD2 identical over 7 bases. V was clipped by 5 bases and J by 3 bases; unmatched bases: 6. The CDR3 is 15 amino acids. Per germline, CDR1 SGHAT and CDR2 FQNNGV. The CDR3 DNA sequence: TGTGCCAGCAGCCGTGGACTAGGGGACACCGGGGAGCTGTTTTTT. It codes for CASSRGLGDTGELFF.

The rearrangement links TRBV12-3 or TRBV12-4 to TRBJ2-2, with TRBD2 matching 15 bases. Trimming took 5 bases from V and 4 from J; bases not matched to a gene: 5. The length of the CDR3 is 17 residues. The CDR3 spells CASSTGLAGGITGELFF. The CDR3 DNA is TGTGCCAGCAGTACAGGACTAGCGGGGGGGATCACCGGGGAGCTGTTTTTT.

This clonotype was seen a handful of times. This chain uses TRBV5-1 with TRBJ1-4; TRBD1 agrees at 9 bases. CDR3 length equals 15 residues. With V trimmed by 4 bases and J by 7 bases, 8 bases remained unmatched. Germline lookup yields CDR1 SGHRS and CDR2 YFSETQ. CDR3 amino acids: CASSAAGTGSEKLFF. The CDR3 DNA is TGCGCCAGCAGCGCGGCCGGGACAGGGAGTGAAAAACTGTTTTTT. Drawing the rest from reference TRBV5-1 and TRBJ1-4, the complete variable domain is KAGVTQTPRYLIKTRGQQVTLSCSPISGHRSVSWYQQTPGQGLQFLFEYFSETQRNKGNFPGRFSGRQFSNSRSEMNVSTLELGDSALYLCASSAAGTGSEKLFFGSGTQLSVL.

This clonotype was counted a few times. The genes are TRBV12-3 or TRBV12-4 and TRBJ2-3; D perhaps matches TRBD2 (6 bases). CDR3 length equals 16 residues. The V end lost 5 bases, the J end lost 4 bases, and 19 bases lay between the germline ends. The CDR3 DNA follows: TGTGCCAGCAGTCCCCCTTTAGCGGATGGGGCAGATACGCAGTATTTT. Its protein product is CASSPPLADGADTQYF.

V is TRBV20-1 and J is TRBJ2-7; 8 bases match TRBD1. The trim removed 6 bases at V and 3 bases at J, leaving 10 bases unmatched. The CDR3 is 14 residues long. The germline V gene has CDR1 DFQATT and CDR2 SNEGSKA (reference sequence). The CDR3 nucleotides read TGCAGTGCCAAATCTGGACAGGGAAACTACGAGCAGTACTTC. It yields the protein CSAKSGQGNYEQYF.

At least ten counts were recorded for this clonotype. The genes are TRBV7-2 and TRBJ2-5, with TRBD1 matching over 7 bases. V gave up 2 bases and J gave up 1 base; unmatched junction bases: 1. The CDR3 is made up of 14 amino acids. Germline values: CDR1 SGHTA, CDR2 FQGNSA. The CDR3 spells CASSLRQGQETQYF. The CDR3 DNA is TGTGCCAGCAGCTTACGACAGGGCCAAGAGACCCAGTACTTC.

This clonotype was seen a handful of times. J is TRBJ1-6 and V is TRBV20-1, with a tentative D call TRBD1 (6 bases). Trimming took off 0 bases at V and 4 bases at J, with 19 bases between the two ends. The germline V gene encodes CDR1 DFQATT and CDR2 SNEGSKA (reference sequence). This CDR3 comprises 18 residues. The CDR3: CSARDLRWGAIYNSPLHF. CDR3 bases: TGCAGTGCTAGAGATCTCCGGTGGGGGGCAATTTATAATTCACCCCTCCACTTT.

The rearrangement joins TRBV20-1 to TRBJ2-3; unclear D gene. With 4 bases removed from V and 5 bases from J, the gap between germline ends came to 13 bases. Germline CDR1 DFQATT, CDR2 SNEGSKA (reference sequence). The CDR3 covers 13 residues. Here the CDR3 DNA reads TGCAGTGCTATAAATGCATTCGGAGATACGCAGTATTTT. Translation: CSAINAFGDTQYF.

The chain links TRBV5-1 to TRBJ2-1; D possibly corresponds to TRBD2 (8 bases). This CDR3 is built from 15 residues. Germline CDR1 and CDR2: SGHRS and YFSETQ. V was shortened by 4 bases and J by 6 bases, with 17 bases between the two germline ends. The DNA of the CDR3 is TGCGCCAGCAGCCGGGGGGGCGGGACAGCCAATGAGCAGTTCTTC. This gives the protein CASSRGGGTANEQFF.